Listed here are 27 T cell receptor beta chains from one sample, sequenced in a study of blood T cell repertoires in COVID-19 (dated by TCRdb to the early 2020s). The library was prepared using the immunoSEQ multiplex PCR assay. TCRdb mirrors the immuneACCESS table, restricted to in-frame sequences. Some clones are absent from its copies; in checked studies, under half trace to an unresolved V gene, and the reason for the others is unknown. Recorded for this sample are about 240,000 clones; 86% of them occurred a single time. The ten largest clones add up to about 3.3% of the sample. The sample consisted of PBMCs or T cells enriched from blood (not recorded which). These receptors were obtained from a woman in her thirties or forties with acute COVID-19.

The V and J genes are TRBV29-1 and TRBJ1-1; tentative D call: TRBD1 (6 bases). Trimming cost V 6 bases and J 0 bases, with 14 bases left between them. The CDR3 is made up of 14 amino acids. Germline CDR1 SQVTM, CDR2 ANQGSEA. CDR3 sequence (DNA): TGCAGCGTGGCCAGGGGTTTTGTGAACACTGAAGCTTTCTTT. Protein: CSVARGFVNTEAFF.

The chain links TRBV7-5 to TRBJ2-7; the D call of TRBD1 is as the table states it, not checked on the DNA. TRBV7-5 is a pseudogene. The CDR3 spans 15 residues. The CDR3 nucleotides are TGTGTCAGAAGCTTAGTCCGGACAGGGGACTACGAGCAGTACTTC. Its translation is CVRSLVRTGDYEQYF.

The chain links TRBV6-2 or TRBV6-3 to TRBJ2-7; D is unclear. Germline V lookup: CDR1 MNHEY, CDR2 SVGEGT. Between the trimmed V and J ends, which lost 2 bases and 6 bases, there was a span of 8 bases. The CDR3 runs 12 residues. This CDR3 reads CASSYNPLEQYF. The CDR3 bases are TGTGCCAGCAGTTACAATCCCCTCGAGCAGTACTTC.

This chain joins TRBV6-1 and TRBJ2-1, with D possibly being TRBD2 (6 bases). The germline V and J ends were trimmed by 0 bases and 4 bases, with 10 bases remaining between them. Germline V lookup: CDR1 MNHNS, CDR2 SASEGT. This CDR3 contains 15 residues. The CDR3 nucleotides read TGTGCCAGCAGTGAAGCAGCGGGCAAATACAATGAGCAGTTCTTC. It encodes CASSEAAGKYNEQFF.

This CDR3 is CASRVSGGSYNEQFF. The CDR3 region has the DNA TGTGCCAGCAGGGTTAGCGGGGGCTCCTACAATGAGCAGTTCTTC. The chain is built from TRBV2 and TRBJ2-1, with 9 nucleotides matching TRBD2. J was trimmed by 0 bases and V by 6 bases; bases with no gene match: 3. Looked up from germline, CDR1 is SNHLY and CDR2 is FYNNEI. The CDR3 contains 15 residues.

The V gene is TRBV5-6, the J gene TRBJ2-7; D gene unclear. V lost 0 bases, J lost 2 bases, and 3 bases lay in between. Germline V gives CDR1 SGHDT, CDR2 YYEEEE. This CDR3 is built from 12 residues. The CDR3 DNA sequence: TGTGCCAGCAGCTTGGACACCTACGAGCAGTACTTC. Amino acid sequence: CASSLDTYEQYF.

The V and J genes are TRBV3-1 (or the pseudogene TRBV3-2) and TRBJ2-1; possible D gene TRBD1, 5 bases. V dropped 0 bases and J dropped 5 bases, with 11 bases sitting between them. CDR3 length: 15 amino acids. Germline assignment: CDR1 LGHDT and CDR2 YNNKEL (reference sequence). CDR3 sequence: CASSQDALGDNEQFF. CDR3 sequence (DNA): TGTGCCAGCAGCCAAGACGCGTTAGGGGACAATGAGCAGTTCTTC.

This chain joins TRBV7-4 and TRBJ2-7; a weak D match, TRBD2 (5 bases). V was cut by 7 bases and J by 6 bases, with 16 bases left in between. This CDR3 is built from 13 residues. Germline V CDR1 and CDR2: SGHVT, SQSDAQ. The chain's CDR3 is CASTVCLAGEQYF. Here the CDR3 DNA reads TGTGCCAGCACCGTTTGCCTAGCCGGCGAGCAGTACTTC.

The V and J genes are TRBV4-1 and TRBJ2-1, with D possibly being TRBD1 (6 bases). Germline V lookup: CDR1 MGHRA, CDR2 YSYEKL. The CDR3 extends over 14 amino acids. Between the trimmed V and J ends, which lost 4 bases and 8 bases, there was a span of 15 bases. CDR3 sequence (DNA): TGCGCCAGCAGCCTAACGGACAGCACCGATGAGCAGTTCTTC. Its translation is CASSLTDSTDEQFF.

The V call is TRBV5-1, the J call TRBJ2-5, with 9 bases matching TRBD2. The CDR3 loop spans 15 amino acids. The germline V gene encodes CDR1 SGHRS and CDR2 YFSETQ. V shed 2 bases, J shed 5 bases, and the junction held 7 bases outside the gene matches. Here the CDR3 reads CASSFSGLAGETQYF. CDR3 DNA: TGCGCCAGCAGCTTTTCGGGACTAGCAGGGGAGACCCAGTACTTC. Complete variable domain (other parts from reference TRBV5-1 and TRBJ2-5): KAGVTQTPRYLIKTRGQQVTLSCSPISGHRSVSWYQQTPGQGLQFLFEYFSETQRNKGNFPGRFSGRQFSNSRSEMNVSTLELGDSALYLCASSFSGLAGETQYFGPGTRLLVL.

CDR3 amino acids: CASRMGLAGGIDTQYF. The DNA for the CDR3 is TGTGCCAGCAGGATGGGACTAGCGGGAGGAATTGATACGCAGTATTTT. The V gene is TRBV4-2, the J gene TRBJ2-3, with 15 positions matching TRBD2. Trimming at V came to 6 bases and at J to 6 bases, leaving 7 bases not matched to a gene. There are 16 residues in the CDR3. Germline V gene data show CDR1 as LGHNA and CDR2 as YNFKEQ.

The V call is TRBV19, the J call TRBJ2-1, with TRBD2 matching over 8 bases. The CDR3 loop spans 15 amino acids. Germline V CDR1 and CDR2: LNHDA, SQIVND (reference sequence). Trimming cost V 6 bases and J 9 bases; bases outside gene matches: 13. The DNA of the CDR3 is TGTGCCAGTAGGACCGGGACTAGGACTCACGTTGAGCAGTTCTTC. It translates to CASRTGTRTHVEQFF.

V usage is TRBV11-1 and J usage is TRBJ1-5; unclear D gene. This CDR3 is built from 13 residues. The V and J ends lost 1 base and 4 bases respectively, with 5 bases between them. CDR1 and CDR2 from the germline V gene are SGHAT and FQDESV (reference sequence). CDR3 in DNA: TGTGCCAGCAGCTTAGACAGAAATCAGCCCCAGCATTTT. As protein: CASSLDRNQPQHF.

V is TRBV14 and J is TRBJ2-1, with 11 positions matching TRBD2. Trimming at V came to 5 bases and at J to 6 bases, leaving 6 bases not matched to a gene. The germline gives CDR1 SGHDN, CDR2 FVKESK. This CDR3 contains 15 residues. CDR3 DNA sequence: TGTGCCAGCAGCTCGTTAGCGGGAGGGGGCAATGAGCAGTTCTTC. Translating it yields CASSSLAGGGNEQFF.

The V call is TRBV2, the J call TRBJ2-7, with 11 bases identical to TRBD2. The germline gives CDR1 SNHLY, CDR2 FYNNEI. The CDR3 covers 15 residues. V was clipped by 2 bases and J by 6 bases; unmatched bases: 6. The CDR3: CASSESGLAGGEQYF. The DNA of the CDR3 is TGTGCCAGCAGTGAATCTGGTCTAGCGGGAGGCGAGCAGTACTTC.

CDR3 DNA: TGTGCCAGCAGACCTCCCGGGACTAGCGGAGACAATGAGCAGTTCTTC. Translation: CASRPPGTSGDNEQFF. The V call is TRBV11-2, the J call TRBJ2-1; 11 bases fit TRBD2. V shed 6 bases, J shed 5 bases, and the junction held 9 bases outside the gene matches. The CDR3 totals 16 residues. Germline values: CDR1 SGHAT, CDR2 FQNNGV.

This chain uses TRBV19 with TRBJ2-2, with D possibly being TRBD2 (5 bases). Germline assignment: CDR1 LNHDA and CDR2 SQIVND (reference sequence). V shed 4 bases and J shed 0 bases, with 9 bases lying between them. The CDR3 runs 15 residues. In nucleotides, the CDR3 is TGTGCCAGTAGTAAAGATAGCGCGAACACCGGGGAGCTGTTTTTT. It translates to CASSKDSANTGELFF. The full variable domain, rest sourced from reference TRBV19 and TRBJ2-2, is DGGITQSPKYLFRKEGQNVTLSCEQNLNHDAMYWYRQDPGQGLRLIYYSQIVNDFQKGDIAEGYSVSREKKESFPLTVTSAQKNPTAFYLCASSKDSANTGELFFGEGSRLTVL.

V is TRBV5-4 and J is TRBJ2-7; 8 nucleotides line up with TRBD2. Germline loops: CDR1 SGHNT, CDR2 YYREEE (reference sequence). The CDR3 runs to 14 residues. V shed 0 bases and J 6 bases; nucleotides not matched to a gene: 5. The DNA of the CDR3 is TGTGCCAGCAGCTTGGGAGCGGGAGTTGGCGAGCAGTACTTC. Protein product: CASSLGAGVGEQYF.

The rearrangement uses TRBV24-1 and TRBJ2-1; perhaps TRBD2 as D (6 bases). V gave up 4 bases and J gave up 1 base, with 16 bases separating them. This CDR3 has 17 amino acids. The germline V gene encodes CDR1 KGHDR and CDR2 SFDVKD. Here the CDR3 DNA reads TGTGCCACCAGTGACCGACGGGAGCGGGCTTCCTACAATGAGCAGTTCTTC. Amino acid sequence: CATSDRRERASYNEQFF.

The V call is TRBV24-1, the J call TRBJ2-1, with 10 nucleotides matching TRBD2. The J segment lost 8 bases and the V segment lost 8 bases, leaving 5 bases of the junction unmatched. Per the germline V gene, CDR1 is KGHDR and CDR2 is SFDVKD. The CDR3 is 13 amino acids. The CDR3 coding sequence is TGTGCCACCAAACCTAGCGGGAGTGATGAGCAGTTCTTC. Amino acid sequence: CATKPSGSDEQFF.

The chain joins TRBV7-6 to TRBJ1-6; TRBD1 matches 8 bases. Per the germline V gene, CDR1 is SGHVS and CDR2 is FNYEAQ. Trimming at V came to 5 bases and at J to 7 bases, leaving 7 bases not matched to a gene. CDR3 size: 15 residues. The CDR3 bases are TGTGCCAGCAGCCTTGACCAGGGGGCGAATTCACCCCTCCACTTT. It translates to CASSLDQGANSPLHF.

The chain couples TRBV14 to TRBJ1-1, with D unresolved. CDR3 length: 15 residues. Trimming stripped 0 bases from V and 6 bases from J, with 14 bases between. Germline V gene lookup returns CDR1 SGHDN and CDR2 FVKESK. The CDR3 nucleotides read TGTGCCAGCAGCCAAGAAAAGGGAGTCAGTGCTGAAGCTTTCTTT. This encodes CASSQEKGVSAEAFF.

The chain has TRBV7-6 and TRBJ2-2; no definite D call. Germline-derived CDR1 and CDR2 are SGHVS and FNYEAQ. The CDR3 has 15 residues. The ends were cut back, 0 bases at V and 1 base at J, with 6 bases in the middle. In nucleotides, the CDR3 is TGTGCCAGCAGCTTAGCCTTAGTGAACACCGGGGAGCTGTTTTTT. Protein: CASSLALVNTGELFF. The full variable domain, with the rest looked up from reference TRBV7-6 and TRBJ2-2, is GAGVSQSPRYKVTKRGQDVALRCDPISGHVSLYWYRQALGQGPEFLTYFNYEAQQDKSGLPNDRFSAERPEGSISTLTIQRTEQRDSAMYRCASSLALVNTGELFFGEGSRLTVL.

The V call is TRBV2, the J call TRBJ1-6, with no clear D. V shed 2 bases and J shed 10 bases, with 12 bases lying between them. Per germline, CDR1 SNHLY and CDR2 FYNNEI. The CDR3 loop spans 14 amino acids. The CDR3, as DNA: TGTGCCAGCAGTGAAACGAGGGCTGGCTCACCCCTCCACTTT. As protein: CASSETRAGSPLHF.

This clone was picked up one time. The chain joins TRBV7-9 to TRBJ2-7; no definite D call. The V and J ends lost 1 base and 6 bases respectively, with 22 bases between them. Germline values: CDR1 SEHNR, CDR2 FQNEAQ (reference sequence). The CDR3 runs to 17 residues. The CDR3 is CASSLGLGPALPGEQYF. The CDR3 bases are TGTGCCAGCAGCTTAGGGTTGGGTCCCGCGCTTCCGGGCGAGCAGTACTTC.

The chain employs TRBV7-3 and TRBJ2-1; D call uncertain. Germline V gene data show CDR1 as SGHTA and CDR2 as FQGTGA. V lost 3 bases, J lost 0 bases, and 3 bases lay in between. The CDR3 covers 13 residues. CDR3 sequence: CASSLSSYNEQFF. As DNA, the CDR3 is TGTGCCAGCAGCTTGAGCTCCTACAATGAGCAGTTCTTC.

CDR3 coding DNA: TGCGCCAGCAGAGAAGACCCAAGCGGGGGATTGGATACGCAGTATTTT. This sequence encodes CASREDPSGGLDTQYF. This sequence joins TRBV4-1 and TRBJ2-3, with TRBD2 matching 8 bases. CDR1 is MGHRA, CDR2 YSYEKL, per germline. This CDR3 region has 16 residues. V lost 6 bases to trimming and J lost 6 bases; unmatched junction nucleotides: 14.